These 2 T cell receptor beta chains were all obtained from the same sample, sequenced in a study of blood T cell repertoires in COVID-19. The table came from immunoSEQ multiplex PCR; TCRdb's copy has only in-frame clones and leaves some out. This table has roughly 350,000 clones, roughly nine tenths appearing once. The specimen was PBMCs or T cells enriched from blood (not recorded which). The receptors derive from a young woman who had recovered from COVID-19.

This chain uses TRBV3-1 (or the pseudogene TRBV3-2) with TRBJ2-3; D uncertain. CDR1 and CDR2 from the germline V gene are LGHDT and YNNKEL (reference sequence). The germline V and J ends were trimmed by 6 bases and 3 bases, with 4 bases remaining between them. This CDR3 is built from 11 residues. In DNA form, the CDR3 reads TGTGCCAGCAGTCAGACAGATACGCAGTATTTT. Translating it yields CASSQTDTQYF.

The chain uses TRBV5-1 and TRBJ1-6; no firm D call. The CDR3 is 18 amino acids. V was cut by 0 bases and J by 0 bases, with 13 bases left in between. Germline V CDR1 and CDR2: SGHRS, YFSETQ. CDR3 nucleotides: TGCGCCAGCAGCTTGGAAGGCGGAATGAGCTCCTATAATTCACCCCTCCACTTT. Its protein is CASSLEGGMSSYNSPLHF.